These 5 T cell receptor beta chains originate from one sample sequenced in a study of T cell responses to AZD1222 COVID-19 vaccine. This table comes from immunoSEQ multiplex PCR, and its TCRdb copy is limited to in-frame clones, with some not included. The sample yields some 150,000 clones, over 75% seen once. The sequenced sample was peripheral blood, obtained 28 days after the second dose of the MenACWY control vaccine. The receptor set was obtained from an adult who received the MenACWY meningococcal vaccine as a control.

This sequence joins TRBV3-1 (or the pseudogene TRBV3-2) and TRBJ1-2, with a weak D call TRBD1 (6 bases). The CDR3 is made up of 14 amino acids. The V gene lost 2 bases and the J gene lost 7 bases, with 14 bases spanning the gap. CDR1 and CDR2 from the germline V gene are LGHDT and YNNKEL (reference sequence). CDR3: CASSQWTELSGYTF. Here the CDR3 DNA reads TGTGCCAGCAGCCAATGGACAGAATTAAGTGGCTACACCTTC.

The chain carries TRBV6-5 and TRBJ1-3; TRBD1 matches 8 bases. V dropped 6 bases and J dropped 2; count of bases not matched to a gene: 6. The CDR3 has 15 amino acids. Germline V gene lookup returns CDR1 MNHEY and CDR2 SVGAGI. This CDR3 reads CASSMDRVPGNTIYF. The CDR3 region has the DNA TGTGCCAGCAGCATGGACAGGGTCCCTGGAAACACCATATATTTT.

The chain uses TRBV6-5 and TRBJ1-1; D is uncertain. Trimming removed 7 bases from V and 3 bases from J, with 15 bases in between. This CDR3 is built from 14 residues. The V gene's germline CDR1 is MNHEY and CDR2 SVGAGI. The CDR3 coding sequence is TGTGCCAGCATGAGAATAAGGCAGGACACTGAAGCTTTCTTT. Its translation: CASMRIRQDTEAFF.

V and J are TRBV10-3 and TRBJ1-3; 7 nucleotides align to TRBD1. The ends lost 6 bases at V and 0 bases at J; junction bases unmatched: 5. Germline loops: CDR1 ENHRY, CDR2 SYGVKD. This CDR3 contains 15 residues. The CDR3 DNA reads TGTGCCATCAGCCGACAGGGCACCTCTGGAAACACCATATATTTT. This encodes CAISRQGTSGNTIYF.

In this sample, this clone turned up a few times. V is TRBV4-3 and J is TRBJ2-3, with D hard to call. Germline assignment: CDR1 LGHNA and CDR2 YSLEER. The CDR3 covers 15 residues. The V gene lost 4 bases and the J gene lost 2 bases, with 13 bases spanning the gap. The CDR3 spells CASSLSSRPTDTQYF. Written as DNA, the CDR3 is TGCGCCAGCAGCCTGAGCAGCAGACCCACAGATACGCAGTATTTT.